This TCR beta chain was identified in a study of shared clonotypes between healthy human individuals. Study results and caveats: Inspection by rarefaction showed sorted-subset sequencing to be incomplete despite large depth.

Clones were read by immunoSEQ multiplex PCR, and TCRdb kept only the in-frame ones, dropping some. The table shows a few hundred thousand clones, with about 65% occurring only once. A remark on this clone: Its antigen remains unknown.

V trimming: 2 bases; J trimming: 12 bases; junction bases outside the gene matches: 9. CDR1 and CDR2 from the germline V gene are KGHSH and LQKENI. CDR3 length equals 14 residues. This rearrangement joins TRBV18 to TRBJ2-7; TRBD2 matches at 11 bases. The clonotype was recovered from a man under 40 in good health. The sample comprised memory CD4+ T cells sorted from blood. Subset indicated: CD45RA-negative fraction. CDR3 sequence: CASSPDLAGGLTYF. The CDR3 bases are TGTGCCAGCTCACCAGATCTAGCGGGAGGTTTGACGTACTTC.